This note documents a single T cell receptor (beta chain) sequence. Its antigen is not known. Naive CD8 cells were CD45RO-negative, positively selected for CCR7, excluding terminally differentiated effector memory CD45RA+ cells. Deep-level settings were used for running the assay. Assay used: immunoSEQ multiplex PCR; TCRdb lists only in-frame clones, some missing. Of roughly 810,000 clones in the sample, 90% to 98% are singletons; the top ten hold less than 0.25%. Trimming shortened V by 1 base and J by 10 bases, and 13 bases separated the two germline ends. Germline CDR1 is SGHVS and CDR2 is FNYEAQ. The CDR3 is 13 residues long. This sample was included in a study of shared clonotypes between healthy human individuals. Study-wide results and caveats: Among the subsets, naive ones generally showed larger estimated richness than memory ones. Donors were few, which limited the genetic and exposure-history diversity represented. The naive CD4 repertoires of several donors were compared, and 5% to 6.5% of clonotypes were shared.

The chain carries TRBV7-6 and TRBJ1-2; no firm D call. The sequence derives from a man aged 30-40 years in good health. Sample: naive CD8+ T cells sorted from blood. CDR3 protein: CASSLEWGSHYTF. The CDR3, as DNA: TGTGCCAGCAGCTTAGAATGGGGAAGTCACTACACCTTC.